The 17 T cell receptor beta chains given below trace back to one sample, sequenced in a study of control samples from healthy donors and cancer patients. This table comes from immunoSEQ multiplex PCR, and its TCRdb copy is limited to in-frame clones, with some not included. Of about 130,000 clones listed, 92% were seen once; the top ten hold around 6%. Sequences were obtained from blood. The origin of the receptors is a man aged 18 to 29 in good health.

The chain recombines TRBV19 with TRBJ2-1; 12 positions match TRBD2. This CDR3 spans 15 amino acids. V was pared by 6 bases and J by 5 bases, with 5 bases of the junction left unmatched. Per germline, CDR1 LNHDA and CDR2 SQIVND (reference sequence). This CDR3 reads CASRVRTSGDNEQFF. The CDR3 nucleotides are TGTGCCAGTAGAGTAAGGACTAGCGGGGACAATGAGCAGTTCTTC.

V usage is TRBV9 and J usage is TRBJ1-6, with D maybe TRBD1 (5 bases). V shed 3 bases and J shed 8 bases, with 15 bases lying between them. The germline gives CDR1 SGDLS, CDR2 YYNGEE. The CDR3 covers 15 residues. CDR3 loop: CASSARGMGDSPLHF. CDR3 coding DNA: TGTGCCAGCAGCGCTCGAGGAATGGGGGATTCACCCCTCCACTTT. The variable domain in full, completed from reference TRBV9 and TRBJ1-6, reads DSGVTQTPKHLITATGQRVTLRCSPRSGDLSVYWYQQSLDQGLQFLIQYYNGEERAKGNILERFSAQQFPDLHSELNLSSLELGDSALYFCASSARGMGDSPLHFGNGTRLTVT.

This chain links TRBV29-1 with TRBJ1-1; 9 bases are shared with TRBD1. Losses at the gene ends were 4 bases for V and 1 base for J; bases not matched to a gene: 4. CDR1 is SQVTM and CDR2 is ANQGSEA in the germline V gene. This CDR3 comprises 14 residues. DNA for the CDR3: TGCAGCGTTGCTCTACAGGGGGCGAACACTGAAGCTTTCTTT. It yields the protein CSVALQGANTEAFF.

The V call is TRBV27, the J call TRBJ2-5, with TRBD1 identical over 8 bases. CDR1 is MNHEY, CDR2 SMNVEV, per germline (reference sequence). This CDR3 region has 15 residues. J lost 4 bases, V lost 1 base, and 5 bases had no gene match. The CDR3, as DNA: TGTGCCAGCAGTTTATGGCAGGGGGCTCGAGAGACCCAGTACTTC. As protein: CASSLWQGARETQYF.

In regard to this clone: This sample includes further DNA sequences coding for the same CDR3. The gene calls are TRBV5-1 and TRBJ2-2; TRBD2 agrees at 8 bases. The CDR3 totals 16 residues. The J segment lost 2 bases and the V segment lost 4 bases, leaving 7 bases of the junction unmatched. Per germline, CDR1 SGHRS and CDR2 YFSETQ. CDR3 in amino acids: CASSPRRGGNTGELFF. DNA of the CDR3: TGCGCCAGCAGCCCACGACGGGGGGGTAACACCGGGGAGCTGTTTTTT. The full variable domain, in which reference TRBV5-1 and TRBJ2-2 provide the parts outside the CDR3, is KAGVTQTPRYLIKTRGQQVTLSCSPISGHRSVSWYQQTPGQGLQFLFEYFSETQRNKGNFPGRFSGRQFSNSRSEMNVSTLELGDSALYLCASSPRRGGNTGELFFGEGSRLTVL.

This clone was detected only a few times. V is TRBV3-1 (or the pseudogene TRBV3-2) and J is TRBJ2-2; D ambiguous. Germline V CDR1 and CDR2: LGHDT, YNNKEL (reference sequence). The CDR3 spans 14 residues. V dropped 3 bases and J dropped 4 bases, with 9 bases sitting between them. The CDR3 spells CASSHNEGTGELFF. The CDR3 coding sequence is TGTGCCAGCAGCCACAACGAAGGCACCGGGGAGCTGTTTTTT.

This sequence joins TRBV6-5 and TRBJ1-5, with 8 bases aligning to TRBD1. Germline V lookup: CDR1 MNHEY, CDR2 SVGAGI. The J segment lost 7 bases and the V segment lost 7 bases, leaving 6 bases of the junction unmatched. The CDR3 extends over 13 amino acids. The CDR3 sequence: CASTADRVQPQHF. CDR3 in DNA: TGTGCCAGCACCGCGGACAGGGTGCAGCCCCAGCATTTT.

This chain connects TRBV30 to TRBJ1-1; 8 bases map to TRBD1. CDR1 and CDR2 (germline): GTSNPN, SVGIG (reference sequence). V lost 6 bases and J lost 0; bases outside the gene matches: 6. The CDR3 runs to 14 residues. CDR3 sequence reads: CACHRGGMNTEAFF. The CDR3 DNA reads as TGTGCCTGCCACAGGGGGGGCATGAACACTGAAGCTTTCTTT.

The genes are TRBV10-3 and TRBJ2-3; D remains ambiguous. The germline CDR1 and CDR2 sequences are ENHRY and SYGVKD. CDR3 length equals 12 residues. Trimming took 5 bases from V and 6 from J, leaving 9 bases between them. The CDR3: CAISPQSDTQYF. CDR3 DNA sequence: TGTGCCATCAGTCCACAATCTGATACGCAGTATTTT.

V gene TRBV2 combines with J gene TRBJ1-4; 10 bases align to TRBD1. V shed 6 bases, J shed 6 bases, and the junction held 7 bases outside the gene matches. The germline V gene has CDR1 SNHLY and CDR2 FYNNEI. The CDR3 contains 15 residues. CDR3 nucleotides: TGTGCCAGCAGGGGGGACAGGGGATCGCATGAAAAACTGTTTTTT. Amino acids: CASRGDRGSHEKLFF.

V gene TRBV18 combines with J gene TRBJ2-2; 9 bases are a match to TRBD1. V shed 0 bases, J shed 7 bases, and the junction held 6 bases outside the gene matches. CDR1 KGHSH and CDR2 LQKENI come from the germline V gene. This CDR3 is built from 16 residues. CDR3 protein: CASSPPTGGLGGELFF. The CDR3 bases are TGTGCCAGCTCACCACCGACAGGGGGATTAGGCGGGGAGCTGTTTTTT. The complete variable domain, with remaining parts taken from reference TRBV18 and TRBJ2-2, reads NAGVMQNPRHLVRRRGQEARLRCSPMKGHSHVYWYRQLPEEGLKFMVYLQKENIIDESGMPKERFSAEFPKEGPSILRIQQVVRGDSAAYFCASSPPTGGLGGELFFGEGSRLTVL.

The chain recombines TRBV13 with TRBJ2-7; possibly TRBD1 for D (5 bases). The CDR3 sequence is 15 residues long. Germline V lookup: CDR1 PRHDT, CDR2 FYEKMQ (reference sequence). V was pared by 1 base and J by 1 base, with 11 bases between. The CDR3 loop reads CASSLAPDRSYEQYF. The CDR3 nucleotides read TGTGCCAGCAGCTTAGCCCCTGACAGATCCTACGAGCAGTACTTC.

This clone was seen just once. The chain combines TRBV6-4 with TRBJ1-4; D is uncertain. Trimming stripped 0 bases from V and 0 bases from J, with 11 bases between. From germline, CDR1 is MRHNA and CDR2 SNTAGT. The CDR3 is 17 amino acids. The CDR3 loop reads CASSDSGGKTTNEKLFF. CDR3 sequence (DNA): TGTGCCAGCAGTGACTCCGGTGGCAAAACAACTAATGAAAAACTGTTTTTT.

In nucleotides, the CDR3 is TGTGCCAGCATTCCCAGCCGGGGCCTGGAGACCCAGTACTTC. Translated: CASIPSRGLETQYF. The chain couples TRBV6-5 to TRBJ2-5; tentatively, D is TRBD1 or TRBD2 (5 bases each). This CDR3 has 14 amino acids. The germline V gene has CDR1 MNHEY and CDR2 SVGAGI. V was clipped by 7 bases and J by 5 bases, with 17 bases between them.

The chain joins TRBV2 to TRBJ2-1; D is ambiguous. The CDR3 is 14 residues long. Germline V gene sequence: CDR1 SNHLY, CDR2 FYNNEI. Deletions cut 4 bases from V and 8 bases from J, with 15 bases between. The CDR3 here is CASSVSALPDEQFF. In DNA, the CDR3 is TGTGCCAGCAGTGTATCGGCTTTGCCGGATGAGCAGTTCTTC.

To note about this clone: Other nucleotide sequences in the sample specify the same CDR3. The chain couples TRBV6-5 to TRBJ2-3, with TRBD2 as a possible D gene (5 bases). CDR3 length: 14 residues. Between the trimmed V and J ends, which lost 2 bases and 3 bases, there was a span of 9 bases. Per germline, CDR1 MNHEY and CDR2 SVGAGI. This chain's CDR3 is CASSYSGSTDTQYF. The CDR3 DNA sequence: TGTGCCAGCAGTTACAGTGGGAGTACAGATACGCAGTATTTT.

V and J are TRBV5-4 and TRBJ1-1, with D tentatively TRBD1 (6 bases). V gave up 3 bases and J gave up 1 base, with 7 bases separating them. This CDR3 spans 13 amino acids. Germline CDR1 and CDR2: SGHNT and YYREEE (reference sequence). The CDR3 protein is CASSWGQNTEAFF. CDR3 sequence (DNA): TGTGCCAGCAGCTGGGGACAGAACACTGAAGCTTTCTTT.